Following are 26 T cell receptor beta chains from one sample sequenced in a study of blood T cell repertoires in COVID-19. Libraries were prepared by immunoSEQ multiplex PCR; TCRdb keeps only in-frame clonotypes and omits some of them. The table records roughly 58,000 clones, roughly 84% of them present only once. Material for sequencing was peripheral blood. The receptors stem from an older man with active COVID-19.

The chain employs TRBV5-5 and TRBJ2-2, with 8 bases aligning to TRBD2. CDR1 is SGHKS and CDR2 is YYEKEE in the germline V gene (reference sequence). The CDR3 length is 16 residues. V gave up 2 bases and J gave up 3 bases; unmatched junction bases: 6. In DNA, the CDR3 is TGTGCCAGCAGCTTTTCTACGGGAGGGCACACCGGGGAGCTGTTTTTT. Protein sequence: CASSFSTGGHTGELFF.

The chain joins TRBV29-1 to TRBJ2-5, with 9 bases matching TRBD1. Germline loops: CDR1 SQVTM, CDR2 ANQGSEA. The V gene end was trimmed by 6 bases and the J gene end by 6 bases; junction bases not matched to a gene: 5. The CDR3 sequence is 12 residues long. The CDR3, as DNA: TGCAGCGTGGACAGGGGAAGGCAGACCCAGTACTTC. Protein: CSVDRGRQTQYF.

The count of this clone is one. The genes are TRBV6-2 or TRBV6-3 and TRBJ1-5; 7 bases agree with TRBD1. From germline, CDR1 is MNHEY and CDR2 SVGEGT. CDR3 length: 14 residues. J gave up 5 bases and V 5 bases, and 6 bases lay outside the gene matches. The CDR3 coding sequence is TGTGCCAGCAGTCCCTCAGGGGGTTATCAGCCCCAGCATTTT. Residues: CASSPSGGYQPQHF.

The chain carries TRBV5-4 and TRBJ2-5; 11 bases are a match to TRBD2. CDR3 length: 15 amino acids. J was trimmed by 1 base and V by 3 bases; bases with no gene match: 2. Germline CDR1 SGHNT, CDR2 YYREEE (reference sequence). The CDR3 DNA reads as TGTGCCAGCAGCTCCGGGACTAGCGGCCAAGAGACCCAGTACTTC. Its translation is CASSSGTSGQETQYF.

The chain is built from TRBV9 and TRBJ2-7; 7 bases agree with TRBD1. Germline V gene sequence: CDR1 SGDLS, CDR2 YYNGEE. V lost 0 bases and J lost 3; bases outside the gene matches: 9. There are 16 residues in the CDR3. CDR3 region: CASSVERGGLVYEQYF. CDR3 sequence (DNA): TGTGCCAGCAGCGTAGAAAGAGGGGGCCTCGTCTACGAGCAGTACTTC.

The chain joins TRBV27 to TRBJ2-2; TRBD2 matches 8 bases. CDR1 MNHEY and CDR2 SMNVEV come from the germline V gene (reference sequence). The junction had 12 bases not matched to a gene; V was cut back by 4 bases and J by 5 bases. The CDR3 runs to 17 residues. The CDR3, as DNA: TGTGCCAGCAGTTATAGCGGGAAGCCTTGGGAGACCGGGGAGCTGTTTTTT. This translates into CASSYSGKPWETGELFF.

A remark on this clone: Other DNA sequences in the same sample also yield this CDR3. CDR3: CASSLSLAGSYNEQFF. For the CDR3, the DNA is TGTGCCAGCAGCTTGTCACTAGCGGGATCCTACAATGAGCAGTTCTTC. This sequence joins TRBV7-9 and TRBJ2-1; 10 bases are a match to TRBD2. The V gene end was trimmed by 3 bases and the J gene end by 1 base; junction bases not matched to a gene: 3. The CDR3 spans 16 residues. Germline V gene sequence: CDR1 SEHNR, CDR2 FQNEAQ (reference sequence).

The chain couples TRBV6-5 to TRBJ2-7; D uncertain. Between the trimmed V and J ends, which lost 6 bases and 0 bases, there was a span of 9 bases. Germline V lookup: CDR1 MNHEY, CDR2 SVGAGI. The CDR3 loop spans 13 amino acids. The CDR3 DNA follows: TGTGCCAGCAGGTTACAGATCTCCTACGAGCAGTACTTC. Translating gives CASRLQISYEQYF.

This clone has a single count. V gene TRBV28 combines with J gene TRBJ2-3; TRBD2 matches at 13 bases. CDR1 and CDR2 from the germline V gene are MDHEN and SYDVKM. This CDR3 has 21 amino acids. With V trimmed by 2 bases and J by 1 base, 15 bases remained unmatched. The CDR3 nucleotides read TGTGCCAGCAGTTTAGGCTCCCTGACTAGCGGGAGGACTTTCCGCACAGATACGCAGTATTTT. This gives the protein CASSLGSLTSGRTFRTDTQYF. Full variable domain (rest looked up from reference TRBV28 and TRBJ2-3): DVKVTQSSRYLVKRTGEKVFLECVQDMDHENMFWYRQDPGLGLRLIYFSYDVKMKEKGDIPEGYSVSREKKERFSLILESASTNQTSMYLCASSLGSLTSGRTFRTDTQYFGPGTRLTVL.

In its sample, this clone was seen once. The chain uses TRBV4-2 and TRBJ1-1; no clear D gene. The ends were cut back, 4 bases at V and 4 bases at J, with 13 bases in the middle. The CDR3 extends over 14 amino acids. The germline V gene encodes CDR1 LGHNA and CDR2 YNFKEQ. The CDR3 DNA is TGTGCCAGCAGCCCTGGAGGGAGGGTCACTGAAGCTTTCTTT. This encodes CASSPGGRVTEAFF.

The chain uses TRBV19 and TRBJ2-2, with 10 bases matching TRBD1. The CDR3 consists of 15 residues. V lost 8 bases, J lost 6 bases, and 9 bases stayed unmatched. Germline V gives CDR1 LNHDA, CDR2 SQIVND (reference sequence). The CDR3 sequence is CASRRDRGFPGELFF. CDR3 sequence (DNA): TGTGCCAGTCGCCGGGACAGGGGATTTCCCGGGGAGCTGTTTTTT.

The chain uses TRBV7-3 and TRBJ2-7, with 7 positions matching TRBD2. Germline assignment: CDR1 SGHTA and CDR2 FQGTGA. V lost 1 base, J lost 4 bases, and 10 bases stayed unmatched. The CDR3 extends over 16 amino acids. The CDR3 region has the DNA TGTGCCAGCAGCTTAAAAGGCGGGAGTGGTATTTACGAGCAGTACTTC. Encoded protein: CASSLKGGSGIYEQYF.

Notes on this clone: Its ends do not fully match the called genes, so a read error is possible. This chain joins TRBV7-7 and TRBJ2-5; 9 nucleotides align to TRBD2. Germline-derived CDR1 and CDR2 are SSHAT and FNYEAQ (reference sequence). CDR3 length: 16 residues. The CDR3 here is CASSLGLAGPQETQYF. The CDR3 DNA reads TGTGCTAGCAGCTTAGGCCTAGCGGGACCCCAAGAGACCCAGTACTTC.

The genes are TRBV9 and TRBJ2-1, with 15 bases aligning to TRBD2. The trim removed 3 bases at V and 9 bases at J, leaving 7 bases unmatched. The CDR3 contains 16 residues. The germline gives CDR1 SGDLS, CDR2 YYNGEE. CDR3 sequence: CASSGGLAGGSGEQFF. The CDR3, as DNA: TGTGCCAGCAGCGGCGGACTAGCGGGAGGGAGCGGTGAGCAGTTCTTC.

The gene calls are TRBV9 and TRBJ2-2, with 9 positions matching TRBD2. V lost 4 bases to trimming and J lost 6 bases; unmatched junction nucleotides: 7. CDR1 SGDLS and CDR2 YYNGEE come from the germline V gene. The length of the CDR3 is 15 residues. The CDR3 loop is CASSTGLARAGELFF. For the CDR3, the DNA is TGTGCCAGCAGCACTGGACTAGCGCGGGCCGGGGAGCTGTTTTTT.

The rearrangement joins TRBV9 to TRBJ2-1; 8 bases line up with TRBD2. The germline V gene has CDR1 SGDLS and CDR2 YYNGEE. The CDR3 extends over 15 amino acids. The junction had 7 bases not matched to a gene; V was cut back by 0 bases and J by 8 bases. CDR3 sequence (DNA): TGTGCCAGCAGCGTAGCGGGAGGGCTCTTCTATGAGCAGTTCTTC. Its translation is CASSVAGGLFYEQFF.

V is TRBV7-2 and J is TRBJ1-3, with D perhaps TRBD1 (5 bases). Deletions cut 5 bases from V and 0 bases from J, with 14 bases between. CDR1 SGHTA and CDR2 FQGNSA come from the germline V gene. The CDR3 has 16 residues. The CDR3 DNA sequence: TGTGCCAGCAGCCCAGACAGAACTACCTCTGGAAACACCATATATTTT. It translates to CASSPDRTTSGNTIYF.

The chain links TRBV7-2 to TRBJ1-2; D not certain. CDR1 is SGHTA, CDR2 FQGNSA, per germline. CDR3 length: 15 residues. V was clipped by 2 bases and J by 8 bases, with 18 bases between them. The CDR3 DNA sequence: TGTGCCAGCAGCTTAACTCAAGAGGGCTCGGGGGGCTACACCTTC. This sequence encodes CASSLTQEGSGGYTF.

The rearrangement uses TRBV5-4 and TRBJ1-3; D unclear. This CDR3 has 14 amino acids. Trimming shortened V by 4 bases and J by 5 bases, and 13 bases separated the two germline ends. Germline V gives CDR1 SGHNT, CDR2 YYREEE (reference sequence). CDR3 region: CASSKQETRNTIYF. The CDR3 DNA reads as TGTGCCAGCAGCAAACAAGAAACAAGAAACACCATATATTTT.

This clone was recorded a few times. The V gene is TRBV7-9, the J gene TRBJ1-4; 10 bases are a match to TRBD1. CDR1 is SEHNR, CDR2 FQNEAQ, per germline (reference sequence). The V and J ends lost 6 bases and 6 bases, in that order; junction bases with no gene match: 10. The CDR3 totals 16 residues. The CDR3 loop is CASSPGGQGNYEKLFF. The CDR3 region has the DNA TGTGCCAGCAGTCCGGGGGGACAGGGGAATTATGAAAAACTGTTTTTT.

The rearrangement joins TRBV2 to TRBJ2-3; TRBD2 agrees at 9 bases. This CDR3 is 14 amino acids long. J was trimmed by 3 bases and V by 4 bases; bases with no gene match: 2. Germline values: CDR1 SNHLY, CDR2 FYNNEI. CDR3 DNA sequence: TGTGCCAGCAGTGGCCTAGCGGGAACAGATACGCAGTATTTT. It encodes CASSGLAGTDTQYF.

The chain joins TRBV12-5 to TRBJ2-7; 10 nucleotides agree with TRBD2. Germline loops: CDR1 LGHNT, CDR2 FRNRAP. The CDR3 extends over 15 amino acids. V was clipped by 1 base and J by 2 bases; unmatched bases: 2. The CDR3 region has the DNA TGTGCTAGTGGTTTGGGAGCGGGAGGGACCTACGAGCAGTACTTC. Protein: CASGLGAGGTYEQYF.

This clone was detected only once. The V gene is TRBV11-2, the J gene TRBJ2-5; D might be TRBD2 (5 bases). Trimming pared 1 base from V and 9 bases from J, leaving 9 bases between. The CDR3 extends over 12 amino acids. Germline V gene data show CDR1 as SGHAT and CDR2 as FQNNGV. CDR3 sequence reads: CASSLGGLAQYF. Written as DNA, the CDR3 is TGTGCCAGCAGCTTAGGCGGGTTGGCCCAGTACTTC.

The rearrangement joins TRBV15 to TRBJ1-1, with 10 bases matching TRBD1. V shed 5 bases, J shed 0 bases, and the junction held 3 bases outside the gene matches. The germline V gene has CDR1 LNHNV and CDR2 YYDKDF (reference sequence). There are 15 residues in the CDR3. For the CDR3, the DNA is TGTGCCACCAGCGGGGGACAGGGGTTGAACACTGAAGCTTTCTTT. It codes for CATSGGQGLNTEAFF.

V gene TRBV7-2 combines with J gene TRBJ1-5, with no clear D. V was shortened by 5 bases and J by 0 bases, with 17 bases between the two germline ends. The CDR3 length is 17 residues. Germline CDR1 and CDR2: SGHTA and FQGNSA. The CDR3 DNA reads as TGTGCCAGCAGCCCACAGATGGGCCGCTATAGCAATCAGCCCCAGCATTTT. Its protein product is CASSPQMGRYSNQPQHF.

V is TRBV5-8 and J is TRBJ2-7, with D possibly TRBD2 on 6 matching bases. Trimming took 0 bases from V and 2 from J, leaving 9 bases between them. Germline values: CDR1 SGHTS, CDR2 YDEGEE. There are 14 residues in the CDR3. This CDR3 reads CASSLAGVTYEQYF. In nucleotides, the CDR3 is TGTGCCAGCAGCTTGGCGGGGGTCACCTACGAGCAGTACTTC.